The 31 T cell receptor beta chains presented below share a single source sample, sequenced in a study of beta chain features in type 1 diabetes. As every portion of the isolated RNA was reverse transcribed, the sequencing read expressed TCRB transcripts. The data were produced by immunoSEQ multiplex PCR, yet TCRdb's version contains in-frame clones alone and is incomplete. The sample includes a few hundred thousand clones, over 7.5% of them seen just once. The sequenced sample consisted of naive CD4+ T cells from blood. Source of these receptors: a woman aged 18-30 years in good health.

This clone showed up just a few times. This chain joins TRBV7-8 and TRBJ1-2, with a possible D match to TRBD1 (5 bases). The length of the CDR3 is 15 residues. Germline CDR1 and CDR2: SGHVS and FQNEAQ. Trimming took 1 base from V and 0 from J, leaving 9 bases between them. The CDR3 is CASSLDRRANYGYTF. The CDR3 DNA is TGTGCCAGCAGCTTAGACAGGCGAGCTAACTATGGCTACACCTTC.

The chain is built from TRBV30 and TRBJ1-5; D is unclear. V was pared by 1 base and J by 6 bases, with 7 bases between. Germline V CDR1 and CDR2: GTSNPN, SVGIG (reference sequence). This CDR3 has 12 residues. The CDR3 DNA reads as TGTGCCTGGAGTGAAGCGGGTCAGCCCCAGCATTTT. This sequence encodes CAWSEAGQPQHF.

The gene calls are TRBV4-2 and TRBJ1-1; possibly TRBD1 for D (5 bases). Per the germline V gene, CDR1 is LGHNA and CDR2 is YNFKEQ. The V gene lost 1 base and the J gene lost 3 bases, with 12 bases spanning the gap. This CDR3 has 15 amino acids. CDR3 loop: CASSQAGGDYTEAFF. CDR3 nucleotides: TGTGCCAGCAGCCAAGCTGGGGGGGATTACACTGAAGCTTTCTTT.

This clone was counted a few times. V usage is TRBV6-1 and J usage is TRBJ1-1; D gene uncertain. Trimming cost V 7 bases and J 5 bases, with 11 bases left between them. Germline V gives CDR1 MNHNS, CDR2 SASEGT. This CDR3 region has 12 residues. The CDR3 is CASIFGGTEAFF. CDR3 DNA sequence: TGTGCCAGCATTTTTGGAGGGACTGAAGCTTTCTTT.

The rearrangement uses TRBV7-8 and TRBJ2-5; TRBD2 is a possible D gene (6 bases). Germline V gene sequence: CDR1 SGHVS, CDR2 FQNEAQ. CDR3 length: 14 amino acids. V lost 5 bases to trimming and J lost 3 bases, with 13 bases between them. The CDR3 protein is CASSIGRKKETQYF. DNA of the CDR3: TGTGCCAGCAGCATCGGGAGAAAGAAAGAGACCCAGTACTTC. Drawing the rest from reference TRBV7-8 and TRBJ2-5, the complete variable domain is GAGVSQSPRYKVAKRGQDVALRCDPISGHVSLFWYQQALGQGPEFLTYFQNEAQLDKSGLPSDRFFAERPEGSVSTLKIQRTQQEDSAVYLCASSIGRKKETQYFGPGTRLLVL.

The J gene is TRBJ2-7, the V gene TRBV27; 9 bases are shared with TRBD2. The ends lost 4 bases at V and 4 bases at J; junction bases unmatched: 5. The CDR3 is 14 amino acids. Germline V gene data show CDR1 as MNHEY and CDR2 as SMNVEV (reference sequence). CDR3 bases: TGTGCCAGCAGTTGGGCGGGAGGGAAGTACGAGCAGTACTTC. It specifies CASSWAGGKYEQYF.

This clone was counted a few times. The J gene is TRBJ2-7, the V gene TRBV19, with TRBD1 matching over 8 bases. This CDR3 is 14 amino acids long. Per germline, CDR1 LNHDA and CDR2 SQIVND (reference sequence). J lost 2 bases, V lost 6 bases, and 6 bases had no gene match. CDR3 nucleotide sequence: TGTGCCAGTAGCCAGGGGGCTCCCACCTACGAGCAGTACTTC. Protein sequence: CASSQGAPTYEQYF.

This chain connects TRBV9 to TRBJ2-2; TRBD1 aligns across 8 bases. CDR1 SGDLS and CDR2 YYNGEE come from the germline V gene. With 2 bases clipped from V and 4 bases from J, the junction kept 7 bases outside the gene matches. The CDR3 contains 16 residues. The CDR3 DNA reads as TGTGCCAGCAGCGTGGGACAGGTCTCGATCACCGGGGAGCTGTTTTTT. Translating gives CASSVGQVSITGELFF.

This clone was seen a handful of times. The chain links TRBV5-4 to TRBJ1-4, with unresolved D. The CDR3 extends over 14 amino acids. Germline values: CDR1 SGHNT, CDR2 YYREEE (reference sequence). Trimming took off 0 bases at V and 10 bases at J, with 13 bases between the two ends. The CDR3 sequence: CASSLDSLSGKLFF. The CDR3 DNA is TGTGCCAGCAGCTTGGACAGCCTTTCCGGAAAACTGTTTTTT.

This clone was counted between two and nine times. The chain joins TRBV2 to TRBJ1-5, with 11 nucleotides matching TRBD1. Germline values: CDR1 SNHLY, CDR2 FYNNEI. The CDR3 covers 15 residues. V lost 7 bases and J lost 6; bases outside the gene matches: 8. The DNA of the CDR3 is TGTGCCAGCACCTCGGACAGGGGGCAAATTCAGCCCCAGCATTTT. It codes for CASTSDRGQIQPQHF.

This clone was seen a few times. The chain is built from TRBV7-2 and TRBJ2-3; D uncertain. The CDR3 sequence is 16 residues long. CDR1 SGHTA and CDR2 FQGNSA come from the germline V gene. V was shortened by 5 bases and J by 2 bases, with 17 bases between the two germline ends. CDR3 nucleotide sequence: TGTGCCAGCAGCCCATGGAGCACTTACCCCACAGATACGCAGTATTTT. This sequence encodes CASSPWSTYPTDTQYF.

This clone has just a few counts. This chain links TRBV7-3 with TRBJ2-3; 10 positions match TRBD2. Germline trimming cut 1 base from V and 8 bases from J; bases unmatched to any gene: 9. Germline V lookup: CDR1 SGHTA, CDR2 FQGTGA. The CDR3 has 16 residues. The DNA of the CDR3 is TGTGCCAGCAGCTTAAGCAGCGGGGGGGCAGGGTCTACGCAGTATTTT. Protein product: CASSLSSGGAGSTQYF. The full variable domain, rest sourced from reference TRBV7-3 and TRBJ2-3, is GAGVSQTPSNKVTEKGKYVELRCDPISGHTALYWYRQSLGQGPEFLIYFQGTGAADDSGLPNDRFFAVRPEGSVSTLKIQRTERGDSAVYLCASSLSSGGAGSTQYFGPGTRLTVL.

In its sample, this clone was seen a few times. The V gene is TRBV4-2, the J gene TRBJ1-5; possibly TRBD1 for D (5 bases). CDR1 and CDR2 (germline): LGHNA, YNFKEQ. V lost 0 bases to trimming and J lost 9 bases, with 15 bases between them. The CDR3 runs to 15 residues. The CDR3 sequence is CASSQDRDGDSPQHF. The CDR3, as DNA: TGTGCCAGCAGCCAAGATAGGGACGGGGACTCGCCCCAGCATTTT.

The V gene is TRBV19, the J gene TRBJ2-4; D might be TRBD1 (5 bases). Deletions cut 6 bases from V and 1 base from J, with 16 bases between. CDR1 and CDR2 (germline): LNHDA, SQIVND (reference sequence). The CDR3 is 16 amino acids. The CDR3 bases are TGTGCCAGTAGCTCAGGGTTCCCCTTGGCCAAAAACATTCAGTACTTC. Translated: CASSSGFPLAKNIQYF.

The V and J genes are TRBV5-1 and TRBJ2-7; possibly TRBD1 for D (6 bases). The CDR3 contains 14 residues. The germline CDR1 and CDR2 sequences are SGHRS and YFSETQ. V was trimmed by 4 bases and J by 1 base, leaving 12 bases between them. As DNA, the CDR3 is TGCGCCAGCAGCCCCTGGACAGATTCCTACGAGCAGTACTTC. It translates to CASSPWTDSYEQYF.

DNA of the CDR3: TGCAGCATCGGGACAGGGGGTAATCAGCCCCAGCATTTT. Translation: CSIGTGGNQPQHF. This chain joins TRBV29-1 and TRBJ1-5, with TRBD1 matching 11 bases. Trimming at V came to 8 bases and at J to 4 bases, leaving 4 bases not matched to a gene. The CDR3 length is 13 residues. The germline CDR1 and CDR2 sequences are SQVTM and ANQGSEA.

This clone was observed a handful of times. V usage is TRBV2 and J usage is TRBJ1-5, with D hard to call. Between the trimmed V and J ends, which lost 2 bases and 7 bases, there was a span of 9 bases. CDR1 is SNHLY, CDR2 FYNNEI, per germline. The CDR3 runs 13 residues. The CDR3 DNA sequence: TGTGCCAGCAGTGAACGGTCCCCCCAGCCCCAGCATTTT. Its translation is CASSERSPQPQHF.

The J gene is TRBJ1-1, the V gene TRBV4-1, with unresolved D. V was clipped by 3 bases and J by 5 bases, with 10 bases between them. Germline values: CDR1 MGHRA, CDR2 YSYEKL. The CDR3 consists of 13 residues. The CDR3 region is CASSHIGETEAFF. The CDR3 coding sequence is TGCGCCAGCAGCCATATCGGGGAAACTGAAGCTTTCTTT.

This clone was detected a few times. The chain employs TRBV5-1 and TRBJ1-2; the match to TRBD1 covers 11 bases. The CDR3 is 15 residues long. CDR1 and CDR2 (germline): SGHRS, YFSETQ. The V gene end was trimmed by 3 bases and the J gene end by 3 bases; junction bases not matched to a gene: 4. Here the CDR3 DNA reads TGCGCCAGCAGCTGGACAGGGGGCTCGGACTATGGCTACACCTTC. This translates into CASSWTGGSDYGYTF.

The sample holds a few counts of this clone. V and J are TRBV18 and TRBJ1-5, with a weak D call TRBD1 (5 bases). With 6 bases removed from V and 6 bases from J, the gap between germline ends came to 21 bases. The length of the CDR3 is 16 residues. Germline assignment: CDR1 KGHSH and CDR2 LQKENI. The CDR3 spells CASSSQGQGGGQPQHF. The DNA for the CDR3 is TGTGCCAGCTCTTCACAAGGTCAGGGCGGCGGTCAGCCCCAGCATTTT.

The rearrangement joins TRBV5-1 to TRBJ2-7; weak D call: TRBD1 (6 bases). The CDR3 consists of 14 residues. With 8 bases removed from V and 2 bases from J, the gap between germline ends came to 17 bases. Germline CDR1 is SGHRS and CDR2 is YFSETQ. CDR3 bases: TGCGCCAGTGGGCCGGGACACGGGGCCTACGAGCAGTACTTC. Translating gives CASGPGHGAYEQYF.

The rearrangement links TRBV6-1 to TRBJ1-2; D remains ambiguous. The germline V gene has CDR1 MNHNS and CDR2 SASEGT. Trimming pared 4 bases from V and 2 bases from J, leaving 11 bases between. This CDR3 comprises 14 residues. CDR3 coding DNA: TGTGCCAGCAGTGGAGGGTTTGCCAACTATGGCTACACCTTC. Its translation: CASSGGFANYGYTF.

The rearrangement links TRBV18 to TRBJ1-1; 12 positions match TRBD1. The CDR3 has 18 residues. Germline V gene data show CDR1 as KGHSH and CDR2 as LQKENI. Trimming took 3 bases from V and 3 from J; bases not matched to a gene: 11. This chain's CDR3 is CASSPTGTGGYMDTEAFF. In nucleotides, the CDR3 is TGTGCCAGCTCACCGACGGGGACAGGGGGCTATATGGACACTGAAGCTTTCTTT. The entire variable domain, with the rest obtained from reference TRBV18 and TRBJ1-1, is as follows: NAGVMQNPRHLVRRRGQEARLRCSPMKGHSHVYWYRQLPEEGLKFMVYLQKENIIDESGMPKERFSAEFPKEGPSILRIQQVVRGDSAAYFCASSPTGTGGYMDTEAFFGQGTRLTVV.

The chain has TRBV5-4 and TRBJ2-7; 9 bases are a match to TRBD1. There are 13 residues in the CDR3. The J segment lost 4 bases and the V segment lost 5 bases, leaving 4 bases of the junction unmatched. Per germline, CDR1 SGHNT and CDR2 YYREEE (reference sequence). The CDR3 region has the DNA TGTGCCAGCAGAGGGACAGGGTCTTACGAGCAGTACTTC. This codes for CASRGTGSYEQYF.

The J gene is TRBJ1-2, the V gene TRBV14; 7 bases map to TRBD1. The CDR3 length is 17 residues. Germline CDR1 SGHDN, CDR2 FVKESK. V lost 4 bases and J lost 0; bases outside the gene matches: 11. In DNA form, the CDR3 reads TGTGCCAGCAGCCGGGGACAGCGAATACAAGCTAACTATGGCTACACCTTC. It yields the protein CASSRGQRIQANYGYTF.

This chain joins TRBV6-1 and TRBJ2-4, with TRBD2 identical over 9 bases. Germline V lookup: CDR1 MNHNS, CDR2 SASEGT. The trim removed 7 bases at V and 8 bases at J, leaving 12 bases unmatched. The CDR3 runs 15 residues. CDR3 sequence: CASKSPGTSLDIQYF. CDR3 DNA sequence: TGTGCCAGCAAATCCCCCGGGACTAGCCTTGACATTCAGTACTTC.

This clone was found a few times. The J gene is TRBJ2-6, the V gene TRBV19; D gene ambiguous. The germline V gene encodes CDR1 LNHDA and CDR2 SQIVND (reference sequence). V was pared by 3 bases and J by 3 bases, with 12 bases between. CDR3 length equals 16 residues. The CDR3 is CASSIGRGGGANVLTF. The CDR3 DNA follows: TGTGCCAGTAGTATCGGTCGTGGTGGTGGGGCCAACGTCCTGACTTTC. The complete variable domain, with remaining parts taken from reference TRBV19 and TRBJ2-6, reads DGGITQSPKYLFRKEGQNVTLSCEQNLNHDAMYWYRQDPGQGLRLIYYSQIVNDFQKGDIAEGYSVSREKKESFPLTVTSAQKNPTAFYLCASSIGRGGGANVLTFGAGSRLTVL.

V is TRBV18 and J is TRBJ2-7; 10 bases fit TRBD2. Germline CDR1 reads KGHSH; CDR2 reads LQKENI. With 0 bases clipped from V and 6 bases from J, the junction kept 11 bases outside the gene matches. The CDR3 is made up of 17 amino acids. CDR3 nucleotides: TGTGCCAGCTCACCACCAGGCAGCGGGAGGGCCTCTGGCGAGCAGTACTTC. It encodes CASSPPGSGRASGEQYF.

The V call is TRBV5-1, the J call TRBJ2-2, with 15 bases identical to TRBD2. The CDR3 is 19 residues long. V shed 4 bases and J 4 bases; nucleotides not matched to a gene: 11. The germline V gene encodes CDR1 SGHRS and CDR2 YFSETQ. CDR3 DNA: TGCGCCAGCAGCCTACGGACTAGCGGGAGGGCCGTCCTCACCGGGGAGCTGTTTTTT. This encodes CASSLRTSGRAVLTGELFF.

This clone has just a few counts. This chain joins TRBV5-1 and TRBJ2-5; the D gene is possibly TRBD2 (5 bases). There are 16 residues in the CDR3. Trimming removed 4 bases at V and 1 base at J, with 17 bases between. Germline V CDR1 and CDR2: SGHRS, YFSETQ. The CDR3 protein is CASSVLPGLAQETQYF. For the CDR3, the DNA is TGCGCCAGCAGCGTCCTGCCCGGACTGGCCCAAGAGACCCAGTACTTC.

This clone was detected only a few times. The CDR3 sequence: CASSEKRTGGHGYTF. The CDR3 DNA follows: TGTGCCAGCAGTGAAAAGAGGACAGGGGGCCATGGCTACACCTTC. V is TRBV6-1 and J is TRBJ1-2, with 11 bases lining up with TRBD1. CDR3 size: 15 residues. Germline CDR1 reads MNHNS; CDR2 reads SASEGT. V dropped 2 bases and J dropped 6; count of bases not matched to a gene: 5.